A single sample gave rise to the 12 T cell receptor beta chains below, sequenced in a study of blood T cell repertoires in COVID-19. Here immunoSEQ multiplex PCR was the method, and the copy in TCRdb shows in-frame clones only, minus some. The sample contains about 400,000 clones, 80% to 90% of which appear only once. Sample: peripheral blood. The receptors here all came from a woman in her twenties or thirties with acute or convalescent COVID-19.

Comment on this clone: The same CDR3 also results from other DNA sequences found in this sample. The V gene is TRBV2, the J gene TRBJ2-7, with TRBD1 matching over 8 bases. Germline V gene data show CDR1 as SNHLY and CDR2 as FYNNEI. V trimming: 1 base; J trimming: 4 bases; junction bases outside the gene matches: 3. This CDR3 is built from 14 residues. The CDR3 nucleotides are TGTGCCAGCAGTGAAGGTCAGGGGGCTTACGAGCAGTACTTC. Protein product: CASSEGQGAYEQYF.

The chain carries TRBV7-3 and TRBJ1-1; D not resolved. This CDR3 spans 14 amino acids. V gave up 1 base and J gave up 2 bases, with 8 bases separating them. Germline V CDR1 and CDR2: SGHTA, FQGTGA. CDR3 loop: CASSLSAGNTEAFF. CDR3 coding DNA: TGTGCCAGCAGCTTAAGTGCAGGAAACACTGAAGCTTTCTTT. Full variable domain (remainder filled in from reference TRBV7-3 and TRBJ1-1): GAGVSQTPSNKVTEKGKYVELRCDPISGHTALYWYRQSLGQGPEFLIYFQGTGAADDSGLPNDRFFAVRPEGSVSTLKIQRTERGDSAVYLCASSLSAGNTEAFFGQGTRLTVV.

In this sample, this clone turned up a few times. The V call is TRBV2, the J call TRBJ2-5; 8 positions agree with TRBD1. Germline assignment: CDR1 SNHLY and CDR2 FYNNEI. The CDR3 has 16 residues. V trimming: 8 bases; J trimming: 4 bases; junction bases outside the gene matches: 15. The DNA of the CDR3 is TGTGCCAGCCAGTGGGTAGGGACAGGTGGGGGAGAGACCCAGTACTTC. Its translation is CASQWVGTGGGETQYF.

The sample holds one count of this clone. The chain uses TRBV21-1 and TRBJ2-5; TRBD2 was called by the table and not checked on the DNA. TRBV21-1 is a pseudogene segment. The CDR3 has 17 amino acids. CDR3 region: CASSKAGGFRAGETQYF. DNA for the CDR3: TGTGCCAGCAGCAAAGCCGGCGGGTTTAGGGCCGGGGAGACCCAGTACTTC.

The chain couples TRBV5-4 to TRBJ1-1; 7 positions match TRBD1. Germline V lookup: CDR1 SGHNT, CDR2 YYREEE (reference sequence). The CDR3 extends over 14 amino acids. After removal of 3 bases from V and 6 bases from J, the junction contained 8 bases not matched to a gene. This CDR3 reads CASSSPNRGAEAFF. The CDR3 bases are TGTGCCAGCAGCTCGCCCAACAGGGGAGCTGAAGCTTTCTTT.

The CDR3 DNA follows: TGTGCCAGCAGTTCCTCCGATCCCAGGGGCCAAGAGACCCAGTACTTC. Residues: CASSSSDPRGQETQYF. This chain uses TRBV3-1 (or the pseudogene TRBV3-2) with TRBJ2-5; D is possibly TRBD1 (6 bases). V was shortened by 6 bases and J by 1 base, with 18 bases between the two germline ends. The CDR3 is made up of 16 amino acids. Germline CDR1 and CDR2: LGHDT and YNNKEL (reference sequence).

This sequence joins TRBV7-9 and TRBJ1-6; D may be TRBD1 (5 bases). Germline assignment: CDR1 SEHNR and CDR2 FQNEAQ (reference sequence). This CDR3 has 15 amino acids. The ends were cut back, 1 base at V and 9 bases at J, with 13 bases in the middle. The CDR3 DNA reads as TGTGCCAGCAGCTTAGATACAGGTAGCGGTTCACCCCTCCACTTT. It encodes CASSLDTGSGSPLHF.

Here the CDR3 DNA reads TGTGCCAGCAGCCTCGAGACAGGGGTTTTCCACGAGCAGTACTTC. The encoded protein is CASSLETGVFHEQYF. The chain carries TRBV3-1 (or the pseudogene TRBV3-2) and TRBJ2-7, with TRBD1 identical over 8 bases. J lost 5 bases, V lost 4 bases, and 10 bases had no gene match. Germline V gene data show CDR1 as LGHDT and CDR2 as YNNKEL (reference sequence). The CDR3 contains 15 residues.

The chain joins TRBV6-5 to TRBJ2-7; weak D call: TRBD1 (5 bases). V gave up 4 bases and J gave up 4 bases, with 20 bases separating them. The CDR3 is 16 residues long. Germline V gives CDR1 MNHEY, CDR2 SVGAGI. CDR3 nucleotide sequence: TGTGCCAGCAGTTCGCTTCCCTTAGGGGCAGGTTACGAGCAGTACTTC. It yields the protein CASSSLPLGAGYEQYF.

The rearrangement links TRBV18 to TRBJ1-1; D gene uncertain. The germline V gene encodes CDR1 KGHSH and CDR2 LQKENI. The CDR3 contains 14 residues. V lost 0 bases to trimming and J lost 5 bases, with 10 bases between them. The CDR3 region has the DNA TGTGCCAGCTCACCACCGGGCAGTCAAACTGAAGCTTTCTTT. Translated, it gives CASSPPGSQTEAFF.

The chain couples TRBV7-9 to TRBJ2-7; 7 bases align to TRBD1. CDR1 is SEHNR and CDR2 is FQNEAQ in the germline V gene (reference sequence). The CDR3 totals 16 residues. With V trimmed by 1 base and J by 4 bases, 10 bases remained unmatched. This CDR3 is CASSLVQGKGKYEQYF. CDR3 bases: TGTGCCAGCAGCTTAGTACAGGGGAAAGGAAAGTACGAGCAGTACTTC.

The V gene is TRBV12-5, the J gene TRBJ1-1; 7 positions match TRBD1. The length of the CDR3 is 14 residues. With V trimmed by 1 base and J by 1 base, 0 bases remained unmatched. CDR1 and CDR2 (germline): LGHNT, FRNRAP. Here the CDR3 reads CASGLGQGNTEAFF. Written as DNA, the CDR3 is TGTGCTAGTGGTTTGGGACAGGGGAACACTGAAGCTTTCTTT.